The entry below describes one T cell receptor (beta chain). Its target is unknown. This entry is derived from a study of beta chain features in type 1 diabetes. In the study overall: Healthy donors, compared against patients, showed similar age, gender and cell yields.

Study conclusions and caveats: Because the template was cDNA, high-expressing cells might be over-represented.

The ends were cut back, 4 bases at V and 9 bases at J, with 18 bases in the middle. CDR3 length: 14 amino acids. Germline CDR1 is SGHDN and CDR2 is FVKESK. Isolated RNA was reverse transcribed in full, so expressed TCRB transcripts were sequenced. TCRdb keeps only in-frame clones here, not all; method: immunoSEQ multiplex PCR. The sample consists of approximately 300,000 clones, roughly 9.6% of them appearing once. The gene calls are TRBV14 and TRBJ2-5, with D maybe TRBD1 (6 bases). The sequenced sample was naive CD4+ T cells from blood. The sequence was obtained from a woman in her thirties in good health. CDR3: CASSPSGAPGAQYF. CDR3 DNA: TGTGCCAGCAGCCCCTCAGGCGCCCCAGGGGCCCAGTACTTC.